The rows below give T cell receptor beta chains drawn from one sample of a study of shared clonotypes between healthy human individuals. Produced via immunoSEQ multiplex PCR; TCRdb's table is partial and in-frame only. This repertoire shows some 1.5 million clones, about 98% found once; its top ten account for 0.4% to 0.45%. What was sequenced was naive CD4+ T cells sorted from blood. Receptors were obtained from a man younger than 40 in good health. Both conserved end residues are part of each CDR3. D genes are given only for firm matches. The listing skips clone size in some rows; elsewhere it reads once, few, many or a size class.

>.|TRBJ1-5|TRBV2|.
TGTGCCAGCAGTGAATTGGACCGGAGGATCGGAAATCAGCCCCAGCATTTT
CASSELDRRIGNQPQHF
>.|TRBJ2-7|TRBV19|TRBD2
TGTGCCAGTAGTATCCCACCCGGTGATAGCGGGAGTGCCGAGCAGTACTTC
CASSIPPGDSGSAEQYF
>.|TRBJ1-1|TRBV6-1|TRBD1
TGTGCCAGCAGTGAGGTGACAGGGAGGACTGAAGCTTTCTTT
CASSEVTGRTEAFF
>.|TRBJ2-1|TRBV14|.
TGTGCCAGCAGCCAGGGGATCATGGGCTCCTACAATGAGCAGTTCTTC
CASSQGIMGSYNEQFF
>.|TRBJ2-1|TRBV29-1|TRBD2
TGCAGCGTTGAAGACTCTTGGGGAAATAGCGGGACAATTAACAATGAGCAGTTCTTC
CSVEDSWGNSGTINNEQFF
>.|TRBJ2-1|TRBV7-9|.
TGTGCCAGCAGCATCTTAGCGACTACCTACAATGAGCAGTTCTTC
CASSILATTYNEQFF
>.|TRBJ1-5|TRBV5-6|.
TGTGCCAGCAGCTTGGTTTCGGAGAGTCAGCCCCAGCATTTT
CASSLVSESQPQHF
>.|TRBJ2-7|TRBV7-8|TRBD1
TGTGCCAGCAGAAAGAGACAGGGGGTATCCTCCGAGCAGTACTTC
CASRKRQGVSSEQYF
>.|TRBJ1-5|TRBV18|.
TGTGCCAGCTCACAGGATAGCAATCAGCCCCAGCATTTT
CASSQDSNQPQHF
>.|TRBJ1-5|TRBV2|TRBD1
TGTGCCAGCAGTGAACGGGGACAGGGTGGAAATCAGCCCCAGCATTTT
CASSERGQGGNQPQHF
>.|TRBJ2-7|TRBV2|.
TGTGCCAGCAGTGCAGACGTCAGGCATCTAAGATTC
CASSADVRHLRF
>.|TRBJ2-2|TRBV27|.
TGTGCCAGCAGATTTCCGGGAGTCAACACCGGGGAGCTGTTTTTT
CASRFPGVNTGELFF
>.|TRBJ2-5|TRBV18|.
TGTGCCAGCTCACCACCGGGGGCTGCAGAGACCCAGTACTTC
CASSPPGAAETQYF
>once|TRBJ2-2|TRBV6-6|.
TGTGCCAGCAAGAACAGCGGGGAGCTGTTTTTT
CASKNSGELFF
>.|TRBJ2-7|TRBV7-3|TRBD1
TGTGCCAGCAGCGAAGGACAGGGGGTTCCCTACGAGCAGTACTTC
CASSEGQGVPYEQYF
>.|TRBJ2-7|TRBV13|.
TGTGCCAGTCAAAGGGGGGACGAGCAGTACTTC
CASQRGDEQYF
>.|TRBJ2-3|TRBV27|TRBD2
TGTGCCAGCAGTTCTTTCCTACGTGGGAGGGAGAGCACAGATACGCAGTATTTT
CASSSFLRGRESTDTQYF
>.|TRBJ1-1|TRBV11-3|.
TGTGCCAGCAGCTTAGGCACGGGGGCAGACACTGAAGCTTTCTTT
CASSLGTGADTEAFF
>.|TRBJ1-1|TRBV29-1|.
TGCAGCGTGGGGAGCCCCGGGACAGAAGCTTTCTTT
CSVGSPGTEAFF
>.|TRBJ1-1|TRBV6-5|.
TGTGCCAGCACTACGGCATTGATGAACACTGAAGCTTTCTTT
CASTTALMNTEAFF
>.|TRBJ2-7|TRBV7-9|.
TGTGCCAGCAGCCTCACCTGGAAGGGGCTGGGGCAGTACTTC
CASSLTWKGLGQYF
>.|TRBJ2-1|TRBV2|TRBD1
TGTGCCAGCAGTGGACAGGGGGCGTACAATGAGCAGTTCTTC
CASSGQGAYNEQFF
>.|TRBJ1-1|TRBV7-2|.
TGTGCCAGCAGCTTCGGTGTGGGGAACACTGAAGCTTTCTTT
CASSFGVGNTEAFF
>.|TRBJ2-7|TRBV7-9|TRBD2
TGTGCCAGCAGCTCCCCCCTCCCGCGGGAGGCTTACGAGCAGTACTTC
CASSSPLPREAYEQYF
>.|TRBJ2-6|TRBV4-3|.
TGCGCCAGCAGCCAAGTGGTCTGGACTGAGTTTTCTGGGGCCAACGTCCTGACTTTC
CASSQVVWTEFSGANVLTF
>.|TRBJ2-2|TRBV4-3|.
TGCGCCAGCAGCCAAGGGAGGGGAGCCAACACCGGGGAGCTGTTTTTT
CASSQGRGANTGELFF
>.|TRBJ2-1|TRBV5-1|.
TGCGCCAGCAGCAAAACAGGGCACCTTAGCTCCTACAATGAGCAGTTCTTC
CASSKTGHLSSYNEQFF
>.|TRBJ1-5|TRBV30|TRBD1
TGTGCCTGGAGTGGACAGGGAGTTACCCCCCAGCATTTT
CAWSGQGVTPQHF
>once|TRBJ1-2|TRBV5-4|.
TGTGCCAGCAGCTTGGCGAAGGCTCCCTATGGCTACACCTTC
CASSLAKAPYGYTF
>.|TRBJ2-2|TRBV6-1|.
TGTGCCAGCAGTGAAGCTTGGGGACGAGCTACCGGGGAGCTGTTTTTT
CASSEAWGRATGELFF
>.|TRBJ2-5|TRBV6-5|.
TGTGCCAGCAGTTACTCTCCGGGTTCCACCAGGGAGACCCAGTACTTC
CASSYSPGSTRETQYF
>.|TRBJ1-1|TRBV6-5|.
TGTGCCAGCAGGCGTAACAGGGATCTAGAAGCTTTCTTT
CASRRNRDLEAFF
>.|TRBJ2-7|TRBV10-3|TRBD1
TGTGCCATCAGTGAGAGGGGACAGGGAGGATCCGAGCAGTACTTC
CAISERGQGGSEQYF